These T cell receptor beta chains were read from a single sample in a study of blood T cell repertoires in COVID-19. The table came from immunoSEQ multiplex PCR; TCRdb's copy has only in-frame clones and leaves some out. The table records around 63,000 clones, less than 85% of them present only once. Sequenced material: peripheral blood. These receptor sequences come from a woman aged 45-65 years with active or convalescent COVID-19. Both conserved end residues are part of each CDR3. A D gene is named only where the DNA matches it firmly. Some rows mark clone size as missing; the rest say once, few, many or name a class of expanded clone.

V	D	J	size	DNA	CDR3
TRBV7-2	-	TRBJ2-7	-	TGTGCCAGCAGCTTTCAGACCGGAGGGCTCTACGAGCAGTACTTC	CASSFQTGGLYEQYF
TRBV27	TRBD1	TRBJ2-5	few	TGTGCCAGCAGTTTGGACAGGGCTAGTTGGGAGACCCAGTACTTC	CASSLDRASWETQYF
TRBV10-1	TRBD1	TRBJ1-5	-	TGCGCCAGCACTACAGGGGCCGATCAGCCCCAGCATTTT	CASTTGADQPQHF
TRBV5-1	TRBD2	TRBJ2-7	once	TGCGCCAGCAGCTTGTCACTAGCGGGAGGGGCGGGCTACGAGCAGTACTTC	CASSLSLAGGAGYEQYF
TRBV5-1	TRBD1	TRBJ1-6	-	TGCGCCAGCAGCATAGCCGCCGGGACAGGAAATTCACCCCTCCACTTT	CASSIAAGTGNSPLHF
TRBV15	TRBD1	TRBJ1-5	-	TGTGCCACCAGCAACCGGGACAGGGGGAATCAGCCCCAGCATTTT	CATSNRDRGNQPQHF
TRBV4-1	-	TRBJ1-6	-	TGCGCCAGCAGCAACCAAGGGGCTGTGAATAATTCACCCCTCCACTTT	CASSNQGAVNNSPLHF
TRBV5-1	TRBD1	TRBJ2-1	-	TGCGCCAGCAGCCCCCCCGTTGGACAGGGCTACAATGAGCAGTTCTTC	CASSPPVGQGYNEQFF
TRBV6-6	-	TRBJ2-7	-	TGTGCCAGCAGTTACGGCCGCGAGCAGTACTTC	CASSYGREQYF
TRBV7-9	TRBD2	TRBJ2-1	few	TGTGCCAGCAGCCTAGGGACTAGCGGGATGTACAATGAGCAGTTCTTC	CASSLGTSGMYNEQFF
TRBV9	TRBD1	TRBJ2-7	many	TGTGCCAGCAGCGTAGGCAACAGGGGGCTTAGCGAGCAGTACTTC	CASSVGNRGLSEQYF
TRBV6-6	-	TRBJ1-5	-	TGTGCCAGCAGTTACCAATCGGATCAGCCCCAGCATTTT	CASSYQSDQPQHF
TRBV6-2/TRBV6-3	-	TRBJ2-7	once	TGTGCCAGCAGTTATGGTCTAGTTGGGTACGAGCAGTACTTC	CASSYGLVGYEQYF
TRBV5-1	TRBD2	TRBJ2-1	-	TGCGCCAGCAGCTTGGGGACCACGGGAGGGCCAGGCAATGAGCAGTTCTTC	CASSLGTTGGPGNEQFF
TRBV9	-	TRBJ1-3	-	TGTGCCAGCAGCGCCCAGGTTCACTCTGGAAACACCATATATTTT	CASSAQVHSGNTIYF
TRBV10-2	TRBD1	TRBJ1-2	-	TGCGCCAGCATGACAGGGGGTAACTATGGCTACACCTTC	CASMTGGNYGYTF
TRBV29-1	TRBD1	TRBJ2-5	-	TGCAGCGTTGCCAACAGGGGCGAGACCCAGTACTTC	CSVANRGETQYF
TRBV5-4	-	TRBJ1-2	few	TGTGCCAGCAGCTTGGCACACAGGGAGTATGGCTACACCTTC	CASSLAHREYGYTF
TRBV19	TRBD1	TRBJ1-2	-	TGTGCCAGTAGGACCTTCCGGGACAGGGTTCTGTCTGGCTATGGCTACACCTTC	CASRTFRDRVLSGYGYTF
TRBV5-1	TRBD1	TRBJ1-1	few	TGCGCCAGCACCGACAGGGGGCGAAGCACTGAAGCTTTCTTT	CASTDRGRSTEAFF
TRBV10-3	-	TRBJ2-1	few	TGTGCCATCAGTCTTACTAGCTACAATGAGCAGTTCTTC	CAISLTSYNEQFF
TRBV27	-	TRBJ2-6	-	TGTGCCAGCAGCCCCGCGGGTAGGGGGGGGGCCAACGTCCTGACTTTC	CASSPAGRGGANVLTF
TRBV12-3/TRBV12-4	-	TRBJ2-3	many	TGTGCCAGTGCGGGCTCAGATACGCAGTATTTT	CASAGSDTQYF
TRBV6-1	-	TRBJ2-7	-	TGTGCCAGCAGTGAATGGAGTGAGGATTACTACTACGAGCAGTACTTC	CASSEWSEDYYYEQYF
TRBV7-8	-	TRBJ2-7	-	TGTGCCAGCAGCTTAGAAGTTCAGGCTTCGGGATACTTC	CASSLEVQASGYF
TRBV24-1	-	TRBJ2-5	-	TGTGCCACCAGTGATCCGGGGGAGACCCAGTACTTC	CATSDPGETQYF
TRBV19	-	TRBJ2-7	-	TGTGCCAGTAGTACAGGGGTGAACGAGCAGTACTTC	CASSTGVNEQYF
TRBV5-4	TRBD1	TRBJ2-7	-	TGTGCCAGCAGCGTACCGGGACAGGGGCTGTGGGAGCAGTACTTC	CASSVPGQGLWEQYF
TRBV7-9	-	TRBJ1-5	-	TGTGCCAGCAGCCTAAGTAATCAGCCCCAGCATTTT	CASSLSNQPQHF
TRBV2	-	TRBJ1-2	few	TGTGCCAGCAGTGTTCGCCGGGACTATGGCTACACCTTC	CASSVRRDYGYTF
TRBV6-5	-	TRBJ1-1	once	TGTGCCAGCAGGGGAACAGGGTCGGCCACTGAAGCTTTCTTT	CASRGTGSATEAFF
TRBV5-4	TRBD2	TRBJ2-5	-	TGTGCCAGCAGCTCGAGGCTAGCGGGAGAGCCAGGTAAAGAGACCCAGTACTTC	CASSSRLAGEPGKETQYF
TRBV10-1	TRBD1	TRBJ2-1	-	TGCGCCAGCAGTCTGAATAACAGGGGCAATGAGCAGTTCTTC	CASSLNNRGNEQFF
TRBV5-1	-	TRBJ2-7	-	TGCGCCAGCAGCTTGGTGGCAGGGGCCTCCTACGAGCAGTACTTC	CASSLVAGASYEQYF
TRBV6-6	-	TRBJ2-1	-	TGTGCCAGCAGTTACCCTCAGCGGGACAGGAGGAATGAGCAGTTCTTC	CASSYPQRDRRNEQFF
TRBV3-1/TRBV3-2	-	TRBJ2-1	-	TGTGCCAGCAGCCAAGCTGGGCGGAGGTTGAATGAGCAGTTCTTC	CASSQAGRRLNEQFF